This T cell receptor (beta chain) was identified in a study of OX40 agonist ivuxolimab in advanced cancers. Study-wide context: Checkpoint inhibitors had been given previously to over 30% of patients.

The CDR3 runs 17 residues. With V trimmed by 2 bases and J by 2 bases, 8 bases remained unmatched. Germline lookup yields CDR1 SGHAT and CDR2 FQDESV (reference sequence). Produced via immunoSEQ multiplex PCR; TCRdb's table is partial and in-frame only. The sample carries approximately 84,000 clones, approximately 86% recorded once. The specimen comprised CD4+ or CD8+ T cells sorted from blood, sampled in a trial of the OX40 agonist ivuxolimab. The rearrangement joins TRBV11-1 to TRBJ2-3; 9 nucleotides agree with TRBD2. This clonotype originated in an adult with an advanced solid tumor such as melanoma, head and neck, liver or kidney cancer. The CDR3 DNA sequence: TGTGCCAGCAGCTTATGGATAGCGGGGGCCCTCACAGATACGCAGTATTTT. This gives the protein CASSLWIAGALTDTQYF.